Listed here is a single T cell receptor beta chain. Its antigen is unknown. This entry comes from a study of monozygotic twins with cystic fibrosis. Looked up from germline, CDR1 is KGHSH and CDR2 is LQKENI. V lost 3 bases to trimming and J lost 1 base; unmatched junction nucleotides: 3. This CDR3 region has 15 residues. TCRdb's copy holds only in-frame clones and misses some; the assay was immunoSEQ multiplex PCR. This sample carries 11,000 to 15,000 clones, roughly 98% of them seen once, and the ten largest clones take 0.41%. Overall study findings and caveats: Unrelated CF individuals shared fewer identical clonotypes than monozygotic CF twins. Shared CDR3 numbers were not associated with age, concordance or severity.

Sequenced: blood. J is TRBJ2-3 and V is TRBV18, with TRBD1 matching 8 bases. The receptor was derived from a girl aged 2-9 years with cystic fibrosis. CDR3 in DNA: TGTGCCAGCTCACCTCAGGGGGCCGGCACAGATACGCAGTATTTT. Translating gives CASSPQGAGTDTQYF.